The 5 T cell receptor beta chains given below trace back to one sample, sequenced in a study of blood T cells in healthy people across ages. Together with a sample-barcoded 5' primer, a J-beta primer mix was included in a second PCR lasting about 7 to 11 cycles. TCRdb re-analysed the 5' RACE reads in MiXCR, keeping a single row per CDR3 protein. Of roughly 1.5 million distinct CDR3 sequences in the sample, approximately 43% were seen once. The specimen sequenced was blood. The receptors stem from a woman in her late teens or twenties in good health.

The genes are TRBV29-1 and TRBJ1-2; D might be TRBD1 (5 bases). V lost 6 bases, J lost 4 bases, and 18 bases lay in between. The CDR3 has 14 amino acids. The germline gives CDR1 SQVTM, CDR2 ANQGSEA. CDR3 amino acids: CSVDAGAGPYGYTF. The CDR3 nucleotides are TGCAGCGTCGACGCCGGGGCAGGCCCCTATGGCTACACCTTC.

This chain uses TRBV4-3 with TRBJ1-1, with D hard to call. Trimming shortened V by 0 bases and J by 7 bases, and 9 bases separated the two germline ends. This CDR3 has 13 amino acids. Germline CDR1 LGHNA, CDR2 YSLEER. CDR3 region: CASSQDREVEAFF. The CDR3 DNA reads TGCGCCAGCAGCCAAGATCGAGAAGTTGAAGCTTTCTTT.

This clonotype was counted a few times. V usage is TRBV25-1 and J usage is TRBJ2-1; 7 bases are a match to TRBD1. Germline CDR1 MGHDK, CDR2 SYGVNS. The CDR3 contains 15 residues. The V segment lost 6 bases and the J segment 0 bases; nucleotides outside the gene matches: 5. In DNA form, the CDR3 reads TGTGCCAGCAGGGGGACAGTAAACTCCTACAATGAGCAGTTCTTC. As protein: CASRGTVNSYNEQFF.

This clonotype was observed a single time. This sequence joins TRBV6-2 or TRBV6-3 and TRBJ1-2; D gene unclear. V was pared by 7 bases and J by 2 bases, with 11 bases between. This CDR3 contains 13 residues. From germline, CDR1 is MNHEY and CDR2 SVGEGT. CDR3 protein: CASTNTGNYGYTF. The CDR3 DNA reads as TGTGCCAGCACCAACACCGGGAACTATGGCTACACCTTC.

Details on this clonotype: A read error is possible here, since a much larger clone lies one base away. The chain has TRBV5-1 and TRBJ1-6; tentative D call: TRBD1 (6 bases). Germline CDR1 reads SGHRS; CDR2 reads YFSETQ. This CDR3 is 14 amino acids long. CDR3 coding DNA: TGCGCCAGCACCTTCGCGACAGGCAATTCACTCCTCCACTTT. Residues: CASTFATGNSLLHF.